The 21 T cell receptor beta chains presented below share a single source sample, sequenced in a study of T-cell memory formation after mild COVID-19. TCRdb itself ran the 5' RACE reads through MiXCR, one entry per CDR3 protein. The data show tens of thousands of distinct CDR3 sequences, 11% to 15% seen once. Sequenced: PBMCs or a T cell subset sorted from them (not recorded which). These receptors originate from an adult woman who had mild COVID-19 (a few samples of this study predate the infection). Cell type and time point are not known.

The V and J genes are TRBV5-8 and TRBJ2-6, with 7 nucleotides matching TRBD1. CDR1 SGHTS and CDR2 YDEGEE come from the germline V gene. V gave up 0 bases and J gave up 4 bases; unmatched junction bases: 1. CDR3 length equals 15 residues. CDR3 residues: CASSLEGAGANVLTF. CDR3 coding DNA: TGTGCCAGCAGCTTGGAGGGGGCAGGGGCCAACGTCCTGACTTTC.

CDR3 residues: CAISESIQGGQPQHF. CDR3 in DNA: TGTGCCATCAGTGAGTCGATTCAGGGGGGACAGCCCCAGCATTTT. The rearrangement links TRBV10-3 to TRBJ1-5; TRBD1 matches at 7 bases. Germline V gene lookup returns CDR1 ENHRY and CDR2 SYGVKD. This CDR3 is 15 amino acids long. V was clipped by 0 bases and J by 7 bases; unmatched bases: 6.

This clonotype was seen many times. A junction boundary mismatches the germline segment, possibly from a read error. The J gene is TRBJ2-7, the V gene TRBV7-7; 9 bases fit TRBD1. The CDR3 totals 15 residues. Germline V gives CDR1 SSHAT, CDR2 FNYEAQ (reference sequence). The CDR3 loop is CASSSRTGGWSEQYF. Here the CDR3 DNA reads TGTGCTAGCAGCTCTAGAACAGGGGGCTGGAGCGAGCAGTACTTC. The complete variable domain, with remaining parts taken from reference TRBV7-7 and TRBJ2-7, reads GAGVSQSPRYKVTKRGQDVTLRCDPISSHATLYWYQQALGQGPEFLTYFNYEAQPDKSGLPSDRFSAERPEGSISTLTIQRTEQRDSAMYRCASSSRTGGWSEQYFGPGTRLTVT.

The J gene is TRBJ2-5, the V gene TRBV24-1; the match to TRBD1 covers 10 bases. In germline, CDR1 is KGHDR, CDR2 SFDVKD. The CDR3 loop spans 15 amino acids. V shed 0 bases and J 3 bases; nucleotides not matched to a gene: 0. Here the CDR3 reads CATSDLGQGEETQYF. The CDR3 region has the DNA TGTGCCACCAGTGATTTGGGACAGGGGGAAGAGACCCAGTACTTC.

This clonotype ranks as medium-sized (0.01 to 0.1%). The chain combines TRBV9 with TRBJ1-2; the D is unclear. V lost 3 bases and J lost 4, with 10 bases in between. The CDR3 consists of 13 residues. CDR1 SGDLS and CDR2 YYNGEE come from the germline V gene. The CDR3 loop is CASSGDPGYGYTF. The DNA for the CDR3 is TGTGCCAGCAGCGGTGACCCGGGCTATGGCTACACCTTC.

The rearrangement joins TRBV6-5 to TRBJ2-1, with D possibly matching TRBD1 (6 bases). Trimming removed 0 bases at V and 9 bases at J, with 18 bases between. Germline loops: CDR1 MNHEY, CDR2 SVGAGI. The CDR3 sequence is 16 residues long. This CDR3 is CASSYSSQDSYREQFF. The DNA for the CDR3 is TGTGCCAGCAGTTACTCGAGTCAGGACAGCTATCGTGAGCAGTTCTTC.

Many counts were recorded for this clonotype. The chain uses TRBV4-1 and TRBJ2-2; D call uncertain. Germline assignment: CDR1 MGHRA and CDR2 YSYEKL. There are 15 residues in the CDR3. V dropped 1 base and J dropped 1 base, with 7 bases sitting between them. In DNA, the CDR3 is TGCGCCAGCAGCCAAGGGTCGGGGAACACCGGGGAGCTGTTTTTT. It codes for CASSQGSGNTGELFF.

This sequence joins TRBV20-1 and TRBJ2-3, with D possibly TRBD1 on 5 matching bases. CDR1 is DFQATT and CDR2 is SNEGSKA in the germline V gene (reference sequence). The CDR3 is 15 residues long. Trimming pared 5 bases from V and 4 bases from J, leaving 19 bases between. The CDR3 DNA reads TGCAGTGCTCGCCTTCCTCACCCAGGGCCAGATACGCAGTATTTT. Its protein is CSARLPHPGPDTQYF.

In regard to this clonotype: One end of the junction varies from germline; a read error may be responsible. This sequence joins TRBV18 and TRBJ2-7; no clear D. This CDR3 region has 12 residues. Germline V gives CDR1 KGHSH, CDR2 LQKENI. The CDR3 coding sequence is TGTGCCAGCTCACCGGATCCCGAACCCCGGGACTTC. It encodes CASSPDPEPRDF.

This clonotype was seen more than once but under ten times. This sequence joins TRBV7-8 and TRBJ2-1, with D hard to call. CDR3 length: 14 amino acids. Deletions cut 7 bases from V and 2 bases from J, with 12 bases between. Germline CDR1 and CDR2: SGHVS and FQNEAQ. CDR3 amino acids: CASIERVTYNEQFF. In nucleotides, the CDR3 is TGTGCCAGCATAGAACGGGTGACCTACAATGAGCAGTTCTTC.

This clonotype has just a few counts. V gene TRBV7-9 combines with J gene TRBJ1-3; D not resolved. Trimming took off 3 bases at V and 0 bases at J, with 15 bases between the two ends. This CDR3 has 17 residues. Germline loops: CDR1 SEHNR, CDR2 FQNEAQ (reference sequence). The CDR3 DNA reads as TGTGCCAGCAGCTTGCTTCTTCAGGTTAGCTCTGGAAACACCATATATTTT. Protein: CASSLLLQVSSGNTIYF. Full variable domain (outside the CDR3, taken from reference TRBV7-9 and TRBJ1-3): DTGVSQNPRHKITKRGQNVTFRCDPISEHNRLYWYRQTLGQGPEFLTYFQNEAQLEKSRLLSDRFSAERPKGSFSTLEIQRTEQGDSAMYLCASSLLLQVSSGNTIYFGEGSWLTVV.

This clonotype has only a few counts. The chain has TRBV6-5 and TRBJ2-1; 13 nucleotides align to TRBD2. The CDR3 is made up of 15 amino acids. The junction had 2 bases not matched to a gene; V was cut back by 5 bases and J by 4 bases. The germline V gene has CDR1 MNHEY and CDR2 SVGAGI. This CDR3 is CASSRTSGSYNEQFF. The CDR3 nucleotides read TGTGCCAGCAGTCGGACTAGCGGGAGTTACAATGAGCAGTTCTTC.

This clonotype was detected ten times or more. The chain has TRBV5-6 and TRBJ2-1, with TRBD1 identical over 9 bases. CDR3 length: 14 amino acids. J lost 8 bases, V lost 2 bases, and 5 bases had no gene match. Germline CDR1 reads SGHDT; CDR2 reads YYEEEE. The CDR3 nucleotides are TGTGCCAGCAGCTTCGGGACAGGGTTCCATGAGCAGTTCTTC. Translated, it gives CASSFGTGFHEQFF.

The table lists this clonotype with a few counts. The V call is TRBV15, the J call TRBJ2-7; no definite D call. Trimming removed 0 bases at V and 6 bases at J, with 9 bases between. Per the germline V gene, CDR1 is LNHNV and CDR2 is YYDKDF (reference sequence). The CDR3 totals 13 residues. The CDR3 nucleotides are TGTGCCACCAGCAGAGAGGCAGAGCTCGAGCAGTACTTC. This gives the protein CATSREAELEQYF.

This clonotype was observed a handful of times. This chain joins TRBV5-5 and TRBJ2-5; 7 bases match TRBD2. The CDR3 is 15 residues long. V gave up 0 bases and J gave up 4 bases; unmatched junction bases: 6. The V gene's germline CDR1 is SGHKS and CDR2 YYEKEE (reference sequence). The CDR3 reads CASSLGAGEGETQYF. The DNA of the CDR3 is TGTGCCAGCAGCTTGGGCGCGGGAGAGGGAGAGACCCAGTACTTC.

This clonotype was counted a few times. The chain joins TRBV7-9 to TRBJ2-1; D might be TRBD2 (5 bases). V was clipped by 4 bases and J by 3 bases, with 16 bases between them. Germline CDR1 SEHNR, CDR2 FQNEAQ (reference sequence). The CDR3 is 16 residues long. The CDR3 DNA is TGTGCCAGCAGCTCCCAGAAGTGGACTGACTACAATGAGCAGTTCTTC. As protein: CASSSQKWTDYNEQFF.

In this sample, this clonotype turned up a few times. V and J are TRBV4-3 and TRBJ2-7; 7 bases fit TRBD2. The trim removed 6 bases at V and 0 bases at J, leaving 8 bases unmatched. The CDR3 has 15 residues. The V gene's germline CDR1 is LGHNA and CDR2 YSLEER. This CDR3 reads CASSQRGGGSYEQYF. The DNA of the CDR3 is TGCGCCAGCAGTCAACGCGGGGGTGGCTCCTACGAGCAGTACTTC.

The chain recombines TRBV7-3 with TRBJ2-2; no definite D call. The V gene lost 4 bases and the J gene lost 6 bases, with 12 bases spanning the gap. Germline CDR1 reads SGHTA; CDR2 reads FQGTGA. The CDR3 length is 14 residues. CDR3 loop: CASSSGPLAGELFF. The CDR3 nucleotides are TGTGCCAGCAGCTCCGGACCCCTTGCCGGGGAGCTGTTTTTT.

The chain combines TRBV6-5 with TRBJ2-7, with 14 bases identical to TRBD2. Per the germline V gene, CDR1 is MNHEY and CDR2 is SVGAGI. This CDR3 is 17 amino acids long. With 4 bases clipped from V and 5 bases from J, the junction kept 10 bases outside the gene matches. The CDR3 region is CASSLSGLAGVMHEQYF. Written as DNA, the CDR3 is TGTGCCAGCAGTTTATCGGGACTAGCGGGAGTAATGCACGAGCAGTACTTC.

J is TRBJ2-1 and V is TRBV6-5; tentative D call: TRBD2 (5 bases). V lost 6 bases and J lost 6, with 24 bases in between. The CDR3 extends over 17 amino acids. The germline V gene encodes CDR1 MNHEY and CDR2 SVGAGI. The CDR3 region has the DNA TGTGCCAGCAGCCCACCCCGGCCAGCTCAGCGGACCAATGAGCAGTTCTTC. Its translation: CASSPPRPAQRTNEQFF.

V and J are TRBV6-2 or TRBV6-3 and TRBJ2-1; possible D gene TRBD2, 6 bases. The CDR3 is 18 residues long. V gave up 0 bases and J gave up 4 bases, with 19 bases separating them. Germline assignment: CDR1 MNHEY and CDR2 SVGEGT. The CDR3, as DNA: TGTGCCAGCAGTTACTCGATTAGTAGGGCTAGCGAGTACAATGAGCAGTTCTTC. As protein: CASSYSISRASEYNEQFF.